This T cell receptor (beta chain) derives from a study of vaccination and CD4 T cells after COVID-19. As for this clonotype: Its antigen is as yet unknown.

Study observations and caveats: Relatively few convalescent patients were studied, without early post-infection timepoints.

Cultured CD4+ T-cell DNA underwent Oncomine TCR Beta short-read sequencing. TCRdb reprocessed the PCR reads with MiXCR, giving one entry per CDR3 protein. The sample consists of 17,000 or so distinct CDR3 sequences, around a third of them appearing once. The CDR3 is made up of 18 amino acids. V was clipped by 5 bases and J by 0 bases, with 17 bases between them. Per the germline V gene, CDR1 is LNHDA and CDR2 is SQIVND (reference sequence). Treatment indicated: roughly ten-day PBMC culture with coronavirus spike peptide pools or control peptides (ViraFEST assay). The receptor was isolated from a human donor with COVID-19. V usage is TRBV19 and J usage is TRBJ2-6; a weak D match, TRBD1 (6 bases). The specimen sequenced was cultured CD4+ T cells from blood. The CDR3 loop is CASSPLQGSSSGANVLTF. The CDR3 bases are TGTGCCAGTAGTCCCTTACAGGGCTCCAGCTCTGGGGCCAACGTCCTGACTTTC.